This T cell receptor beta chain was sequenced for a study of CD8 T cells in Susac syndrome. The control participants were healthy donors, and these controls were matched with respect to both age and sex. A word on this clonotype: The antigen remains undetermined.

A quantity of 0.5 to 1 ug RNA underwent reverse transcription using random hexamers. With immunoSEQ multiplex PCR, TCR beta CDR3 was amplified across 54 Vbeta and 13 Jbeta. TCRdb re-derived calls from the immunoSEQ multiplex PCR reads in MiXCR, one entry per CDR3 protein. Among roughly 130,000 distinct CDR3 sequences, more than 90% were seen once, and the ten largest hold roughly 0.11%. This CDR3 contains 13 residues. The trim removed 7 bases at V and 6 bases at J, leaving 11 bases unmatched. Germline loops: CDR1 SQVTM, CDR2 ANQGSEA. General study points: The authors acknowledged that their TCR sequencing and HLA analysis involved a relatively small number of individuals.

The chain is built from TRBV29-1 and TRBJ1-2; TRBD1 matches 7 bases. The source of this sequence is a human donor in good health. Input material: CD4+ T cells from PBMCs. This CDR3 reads CSARDSPPHGYTF. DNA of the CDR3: TGCAGCGCCAGGGACAGCCCTCCTCATGGCTACACCTTC. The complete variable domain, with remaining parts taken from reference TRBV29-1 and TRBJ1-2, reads SAVISQKPSRDICQRGTSLTIQCQVDSQVTMMFWYRQQPGQSLTLIATANQGSEATYESGFVIDKFPISRPNLTFSTLTVSNMSPEDSSIYLCSARDSPPHGYTFGSGTRLTVV.